These T cell receptor beta chains were read from a single sample in a study of T cell changes during pregnancy in multiple sclerosis. Method: immunoSEQ multiplex PCR; TCRdb's copy keeps in-frame clones and lacks some. The table records about 49,000 clones, around 87% of them present only once. Here the sequenced sample was peripheral blood, taken after pregnancy. These receptors all stem from a female donor in good health, enrolled as a control in a pregnancy study. Both conserved end residues are part of each CDR3. Fields, in order: clone size, J gene, D gene, V gene, CDR3 DNA, CDR3 protein. A D gene is named only where the DNA matches it firmly. Clone size, where shown, is once, few, many, or a class for clones that have expanded.

>-|TRBJ1-3|TRBD1|TRBV6-6
TGTGCCAGCGCCGGGACAGGGGTAGCGCCTGGAAACACCATATATTTT
CASAGTGVAPGNTIYF
>-|TRBJ1-4|TRBD1|TRBV9
TGTGCCAGCAGCGTACAGGGGGCCGGCGAAAAACTGTTTTTT
CASSVQGAGEKLFF
>-|TRBJ2-1|TRBD2|TRBV5-6
TGTGCCAGCAGCCCTTGGGGAAGTAGCGGGAACCCCCTGTCGCAGCAGTTCTTC
CASSPWGSSGNPLSQQFF
>-|TRBJ2-1|-|TRBV2
TGTGCCAGCAGTGTGGAGGCCAACTACAATGAGCAGTTCTTC
CASSVEANYNEQFF
>once|TRBJ1-1|-|TRBV25-1
TGTGCCAGCAGTGAGGGTGGACAGCCTATGAACACTGAGGCTTTCTTT
CASSEGGQPMNTEAFF
>-|TRBJ2-1|-|TRBV30
TGTGCCGGAGGGGCGGGGACAGTAAACCGCAATGAGCAGTTCTTC
CAGGAGTVNRNEQFF
>-|TRBJ1-3|-|TRBV28
TGTGCCAGCAGTTTTTCGGGCTCTGGAAACACCATATATTTT
CASSFSGSGNTIYF
>-|TRBJ1-5|-|TRBV6-5
TGTGCCAGCAGGAGTCGGCGGATTAGCAATCAGCCCCAGCATTTT
CASRSRRISNQPQHF
>-|TRBJ2-7|TRBD2|TRBV19
TGTGCCAGTAGCAGGACTAGCGGAACCTACGAGCAGTACTTC
CASSRTSGTYEQYF
>-|TRBJ2-1|-|TRBV28
TGTGCCAGCACCGACAATGGGGACTCTGAGCAGTTCTTC
CASTDNGDSEQFF
>-|TRBJ1-6|TRBD1|TRBV7-8
TGTGCCAGCAGCATGGGCGGGACAGGGAGGACACCCCTCCACTTT
CASSMGGTGRTPLHF
>-|TRBJ2-7|TRBD2|TRBV25-1
TGTGCCAGCAGTAGGGCGGGAGGCTTCCCGAGCTCCTACGAGCAGTACTTC
CASSRAGGFPSSYEQYF
>-|TRBJ2-7|-|TRBV25-1
TGTGCCAGCAGTGAAGGAGGACTGCCCTCCTACGAGCAGTACTTC
CASSEGGLPSYEQYF
>-|TRBJ1-1|-|TRBV11-2
TGTGCCAGCAGCTTACTCACTAAGCTAATGAACACTGAAGCTTTCTTT
CASSLLTKLMNTEAFF
>-|TRBJ2-1|-|TRBV30
TGTGCCTGGGGAGGACGGGGGTACAATGAGCAGTTCTTC
CAWGGRGYNEQFF
>-|TRBJ1-6|TRBD1|TRBV19
TGTGCCAGTACTCCGGACAGGGCTTCCTATAATTCACCCCTCCACTTT
CASTPDRASYNSPLHF
>-|TRBJ2-1|TRBD2|TRBV5-4
TGTGCCAGCAGCCCCGGGACTAGCGGGATCAGGAATGAGCAGTTCTTC
CASSPGTSGIRNEQFF
>-|TRBJ2-7|TRBD2|TRBV9
TGTGCCAGCAGCCTGGGGGGGGACGGAGGCTCCTACGAGCAGTACTTC
CASSLGGDGGSYEQYF
>-|TRBJ2-4|-|TRBV7-9
TGTGCCAGCAGCTTACAGGGGGCCAAAAACATTCAGTACTTC
CASSLQGAKNIQYF
>-|TRBJ1-4|TRBD1|TRBV6-6
TGTGCCAGCAGTTACTTGGGACAGGGGGAAAAACTGTTTTTT
CASSYLGQGEKLFF
>-|TRBJ2-3|-|TRBV5-1
TGCGCCAGCAGCGCCGGGACTGGCACAGATACGCAGTATTTT
CASSAGTGTDTQYF
>-|TRBJ2-2|TRBD1|TRBV30
TGTGCCTGGAGGACAGGGGCTAACACCGGGGAGCTGTTTTTT
CAWRTGANTGELFF
>-|TRBJ1-3|-|TRBV5-1
TGCGCCAGCAGCTTGGAACAGCTCAACCGTGGAAACACCATATATTTT
CASSLEQLNRGNTIYF
>few|TRBJ2-2|TRBD2|TRBV5-4
TGTGCCAGCAGCGCCACCCGGATTACTAGCGAACACACCGGGGAGCTGTTTTTT
CASSATRITSEHTGELFF
>-|TRBJ2-1|-|TRBV5-6
TGTGCCAGCAGCTTCTTCCGGGACTCTTACAATGAGCAGTTCTTC
CASSFFRDSYNEQFF
>-|TRBJ1-3|-|TRBV25-1
TGTGCCAGCAGTGAATTTGGGAGCAACACCATATATTTT
CASSEFGSNTIYF
>-|TRBJ2-7|-|TRBV14
TGTGCCAGCAGCCAGGCGGGACTCAGGTACGAGCAGTACTTC
CASSQAGLRYEQYF
>-|TRBJ2-7|-|TRBV7-6
TGTGCCAGCAGCTTAGAGGGACTGCCCTTAGAGCAGTACTTC
CASSLEGLPLEQYF
>-|TRBJ2-3|-|TRBV5-6
TGTGCCAGCAGCCAGCGACTAGATTACACAGATACGCAGTATTTT
CASSQRLDYTDTQYF
>-|TRBJ2-7|-|TRBV6-5
TGTGCCAGCAGACAGGGTATGGGGCAGTACTTC
CASRQGMGQYF
>-|TRBJ2-3|-|TRBV5-1
TGCGCCAGCAGCTTCGTTGAGTCCGCAGATACGCAGTATTTT
CASSFVESADTQYF
>-|TRBJ1-1|TRBD1|TRBV7-8
TGTGCCAGCAGCTTACGGACAGGGAACACTGAAGCTTTCTTT
CASSLRTGNTEAFF
>-|TRBJ2-7|TRBD2|TRBV5-1
TGCGCCAGCAGCTTGGGACTAGCGCGCTCCTACGAGCAGTACTTC
CASSLGLARSYEQYF
>once|TRBJ2-3|TRBD1|TRBV7-9
TGTGCCAGCAGCGGACAGGGGTTCACAGATACGCAGTATTTT
CASSGQGFTDTQYF
>-|TRBJ1-2|-|TRBV29-1
TGCAGCGTCGGGAGCAGGGTCTACACCTTC
CSVGSRVYTF
>-|TRBJ2-1|TRBD2|TRBV30
TGTGCCTGGCTTAAGGGACCCAGCGGGGGGGCCTTAGTCGGTGAGCAGTTCTTC
CAWLKGPSGGALVGEQFF
>-|TRBJ1-5|-|TRBV6-5
TGTGCCAGCAGGTCGGAGGGATATAGCAATCAGCCCCAGCATTTT
CASRSEGYSNQPQHF
>-|TRBJ1-6|TRBD1|TRBV5-1
TGCGCCAGCAGCTTAGGACAGGAGAAGTATAATTCACCCCTCCACTTT
CASSLGQEKYNSPLHF
>-|TRBJ1-1|TRBD1|TRBV23-1
TGCGCCAGCACCGATAGGGGGCCGATGAACACTGAAGCTTTCTTT
CASTDRGPMNTEAFF